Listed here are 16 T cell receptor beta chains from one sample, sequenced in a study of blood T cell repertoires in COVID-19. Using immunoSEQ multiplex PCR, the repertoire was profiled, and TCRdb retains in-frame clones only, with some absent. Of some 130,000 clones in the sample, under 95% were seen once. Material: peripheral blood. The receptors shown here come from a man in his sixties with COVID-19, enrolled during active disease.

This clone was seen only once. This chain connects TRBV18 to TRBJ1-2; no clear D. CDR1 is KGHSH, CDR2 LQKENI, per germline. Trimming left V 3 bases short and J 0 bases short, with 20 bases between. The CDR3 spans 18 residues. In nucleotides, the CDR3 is TGTGCCAGCTCACCGGGCATCCGACCGACACCATCTAACTATGGCTACACCTTC. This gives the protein CASSPGIRPTPSNYGYTF.

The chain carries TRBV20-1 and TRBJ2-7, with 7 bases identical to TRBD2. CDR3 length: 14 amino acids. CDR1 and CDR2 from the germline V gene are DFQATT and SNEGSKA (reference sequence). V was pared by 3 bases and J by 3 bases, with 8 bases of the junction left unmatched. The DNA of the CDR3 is TGCAGTGCTAGTTCCAGCGGGATATTCTACGAGCAGTACTTC. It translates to CSASSSGIFYEQYF.

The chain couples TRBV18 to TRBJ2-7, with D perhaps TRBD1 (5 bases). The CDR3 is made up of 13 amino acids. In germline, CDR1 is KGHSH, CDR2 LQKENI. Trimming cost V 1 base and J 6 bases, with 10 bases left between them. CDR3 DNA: TGTGCCAGCTCACCACAACAGGCTAGCGAGCAGTACTTC. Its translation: CASSPQQASEQYF.

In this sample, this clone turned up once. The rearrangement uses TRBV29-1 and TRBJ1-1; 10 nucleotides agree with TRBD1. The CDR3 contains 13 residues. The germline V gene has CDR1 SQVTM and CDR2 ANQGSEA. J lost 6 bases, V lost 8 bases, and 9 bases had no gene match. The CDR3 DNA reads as TGCAGCACCTTAGGGACAGGGGATCCTGAAGCTTTCTTT. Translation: CSTLGTGDPEAFF. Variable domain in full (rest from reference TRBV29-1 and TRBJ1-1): SAVISQKPSRDICQRGTSLTIQCQVDSQVTMMFWYRQQPGQSLTLIATANQGSEATYESGFVIDKFPISRPNLTFSTLTVSNMSPEDSSIYLCSTLGTGDPEAFFGQGTRLTVV.

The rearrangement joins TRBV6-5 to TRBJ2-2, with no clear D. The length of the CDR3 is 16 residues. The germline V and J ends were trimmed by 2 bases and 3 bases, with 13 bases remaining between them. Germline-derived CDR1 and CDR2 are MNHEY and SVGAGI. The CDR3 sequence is CASSYPPGPDTGELFF. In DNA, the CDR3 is TGTGCCAGCAGTTACCCTCCAGGTCCGGACACCGGGGAGCTGTTTTTT.

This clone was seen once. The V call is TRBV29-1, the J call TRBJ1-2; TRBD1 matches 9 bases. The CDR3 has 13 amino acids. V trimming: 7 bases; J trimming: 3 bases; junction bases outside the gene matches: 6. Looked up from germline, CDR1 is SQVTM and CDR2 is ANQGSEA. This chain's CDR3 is CSASDRGDYGYTF. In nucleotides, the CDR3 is TGCAGCGCATCAGACAGGGGGGACTATGGCTACACCTTC.

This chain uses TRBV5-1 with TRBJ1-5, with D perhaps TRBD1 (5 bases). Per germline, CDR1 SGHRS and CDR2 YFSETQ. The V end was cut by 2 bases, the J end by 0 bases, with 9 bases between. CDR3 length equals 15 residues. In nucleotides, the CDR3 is TGCGCCAGCAGCTTCTCGGGGGGTAGCAATCAGCCCCAGCATTTT. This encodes CASSFSGGSNQPQHF.

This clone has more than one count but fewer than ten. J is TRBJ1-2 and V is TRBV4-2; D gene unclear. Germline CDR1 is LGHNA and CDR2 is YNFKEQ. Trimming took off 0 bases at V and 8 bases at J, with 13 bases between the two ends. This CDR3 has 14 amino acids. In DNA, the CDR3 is TGTGCCAGCAGCCAAGACTCGGCAGGCGAGGGCTACACCTTC. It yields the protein CASSQDSAGEGYTF.

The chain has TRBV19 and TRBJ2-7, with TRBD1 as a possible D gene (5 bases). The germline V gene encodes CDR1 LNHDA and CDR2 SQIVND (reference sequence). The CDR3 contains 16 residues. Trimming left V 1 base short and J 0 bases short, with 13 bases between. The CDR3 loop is CASSIGHRRSSYEQYF. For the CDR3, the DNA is TGTGCCAGTAGTATAGGGCACAGGAGAAGCTCCTACGAGCAGTACTTC.

The CDR3 spells CASSLFNLYRGQARTGELFF. The CDR3 DNA reads TGTGCCAGCAGCCTCTTTAATTTGTACAGGGGGCAGGCCCGTACCGGGGAGCTGTTTTTT. This chain joins TRBV4-2 and TRBJ2-2; 9 bases match TRBD1. The CDR3 sequence is 20 residues long. Trimming cost V 4 bases and J 5 bases; bases outside gene matches: 20. Germline V gives CDR1 LGHNA, CDR2 YNFKEQ.

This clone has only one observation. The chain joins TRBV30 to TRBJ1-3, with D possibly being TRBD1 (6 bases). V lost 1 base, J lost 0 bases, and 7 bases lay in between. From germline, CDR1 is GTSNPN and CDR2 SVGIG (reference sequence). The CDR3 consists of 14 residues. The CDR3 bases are TGTGCCTGGAGTGAGGGGGTCTCTGGAAACACCATATATTTT. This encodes CAWSEGVSGNTIYF. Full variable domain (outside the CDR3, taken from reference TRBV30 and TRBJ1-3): SQTIHQWPATLVQPVGSPLSLECTVEGTSNPNLYWYRQAAGRGLQLLFYSVGIGQISSEVPQNLSASRPQDRQFILSSKKLLLSDSGFYLCAWSEGVSGNTIYFGEGSWLTVV.

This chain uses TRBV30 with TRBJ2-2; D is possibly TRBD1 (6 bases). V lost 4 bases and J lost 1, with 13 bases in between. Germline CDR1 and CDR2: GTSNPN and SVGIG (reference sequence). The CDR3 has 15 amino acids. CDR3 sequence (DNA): TGTGCCTGGAAACCGGGACACCTGAACACCGGGGAGCTGTTTTTT. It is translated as CAWKPGHLNTGELFF.

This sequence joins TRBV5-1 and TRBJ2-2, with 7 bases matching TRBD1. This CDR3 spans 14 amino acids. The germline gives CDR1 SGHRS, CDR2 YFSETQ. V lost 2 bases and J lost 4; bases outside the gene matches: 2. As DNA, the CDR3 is TGCGCCAGCAGCTTAAGGGGGCCCACCGGGGAGCTGTTTTTT. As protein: CASSLRGPTGELFF.

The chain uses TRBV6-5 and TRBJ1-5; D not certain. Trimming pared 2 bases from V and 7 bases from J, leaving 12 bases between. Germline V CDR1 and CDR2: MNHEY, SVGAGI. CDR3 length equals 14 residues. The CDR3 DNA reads TGTGCCAGCAGTTACACGGAGGGAGGGCAGCCCCAGCATTTT. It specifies CASSYTEGGQPQHF.

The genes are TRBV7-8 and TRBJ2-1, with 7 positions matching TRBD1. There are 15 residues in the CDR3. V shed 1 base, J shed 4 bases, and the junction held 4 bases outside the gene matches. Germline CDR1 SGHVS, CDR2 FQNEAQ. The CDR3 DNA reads TGTGCCAGCAGCTTAGGAGGGGGCCCGTACAATGAGCAGTTCTTC. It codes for CASSLGGGPYNEQFF.

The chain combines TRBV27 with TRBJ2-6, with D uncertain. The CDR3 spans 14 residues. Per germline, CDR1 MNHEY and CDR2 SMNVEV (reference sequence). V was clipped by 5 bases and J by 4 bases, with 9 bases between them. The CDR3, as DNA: TGTGCCAGCAGTCTAATTGCAGGGGCCAACGTCCTGACTTTC. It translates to CASSLIAGANVLTF.